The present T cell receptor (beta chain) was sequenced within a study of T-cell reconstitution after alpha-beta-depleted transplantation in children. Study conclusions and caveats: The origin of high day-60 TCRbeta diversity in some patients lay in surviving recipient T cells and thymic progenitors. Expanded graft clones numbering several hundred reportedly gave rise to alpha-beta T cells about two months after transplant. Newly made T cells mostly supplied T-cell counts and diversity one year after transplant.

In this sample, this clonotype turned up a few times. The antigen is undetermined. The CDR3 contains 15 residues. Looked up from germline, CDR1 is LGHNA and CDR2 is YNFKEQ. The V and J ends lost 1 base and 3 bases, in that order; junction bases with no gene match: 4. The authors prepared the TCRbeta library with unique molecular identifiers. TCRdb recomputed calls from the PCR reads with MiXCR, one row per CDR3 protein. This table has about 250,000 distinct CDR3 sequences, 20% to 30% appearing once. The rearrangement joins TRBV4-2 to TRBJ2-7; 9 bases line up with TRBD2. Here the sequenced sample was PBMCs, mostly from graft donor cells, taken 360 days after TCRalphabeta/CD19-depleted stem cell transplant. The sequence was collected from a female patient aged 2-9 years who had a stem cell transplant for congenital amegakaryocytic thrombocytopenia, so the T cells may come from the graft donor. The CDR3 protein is CASSQVGSGGYEQYF. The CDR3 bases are TGTGCCAGCAGCCAAGTGGGTAGCGGGGGCTACGAGCAGTACTTC.